These 6 T cell receptor beta chains came from one sample sequenced in a study of blood T cells in healthy people across ages. Then a second PCR, running about 6 to 12 cycles, was carried out with a sample-barcoded 5' primer and a J-beta primer mix. TCRdb ran MiXCR on the 5' RACE reads and lists one entry per CDR3 protein. The data contain 920,000 or so distinct CDR3 sequences, more than 35% of them singletons. The material sequenced was blood. The receptors derive from a woman in her sixties or seventies in good health.

There are a few counts of this clonotype. The chain combines TRBV6-1 with TRBJ2-6, with TRBD1 matching over 9 bases. V lost 4 bases and J lost 3; bases outside the gene matches: 10. CDR3 length equals 18 residues. Germline loops: CDR1 MNHNS, CDR2 SASEGT. The CDR3 region is CASSALGQGRLGANVLTF. Here the CDR3 DNA reads TGTGCCAGCAGTGCCCTCGGACAGGGGAGGCTTGGGGCCAACGTCCTGACTTTC.

With regard to this clonotype: A much larger clone lies one base from this, so it may be a read error. The rearrangement joins TRBV20-1 to TRBJ2-4; no clear D gene. The length of the CDR3 is 16 residues. V was trimmed by 2 bases and J by 13 bases, leaving 27 bases between them. Germline CDR1 and CDR2: DFQATT and SNEGSKA (reference sequence). CDR3 nucleotides: TGCAGTGCTAGATCTCCCCGGCAGAACAACTACAATGAGCAGTACTTC. Its protein is CSARSPRQNNYNEQYF.

The rearrangement joins TRBV9 to TRBJ1-2; D unclear. With 0 bases removed from V and 4 bases from J, the gap between germline ends came to 10 bases. CDR3 size: 14 residues. Germline V gene sequence: CDR1 SGDLS, CDR2 YYNGEE. CDR3 in DNA: TGTGCCAGCAGCGTAGATGGCAGAGGCTATGGCTACACCTTC. Translating gives CASSVDGRGYGYTF.

The chain combines TRBV20-1 with TRBJ2-3; TRBD1 is a possible D gene (6 bases). The ends were cut back, 5 bases at V and 1 base at J, with 22 bases in the middle. In germline, CDR1 is DFQATT, CDR2 SNEGSKA (reference sequence). CDR3 length: 17 amino acids. This chain's CDR3 is CSALGTPVVGRTDTQYF. The CDR3 nucleotides are TGCAGTGCTCTCGGGACACCAGTTGTGGGTCGCACAGATACGCAGTATTTT.

CDR3 DNA sequence: TGCGCCAGCAGGGAGTCAGAGTCCTACGAGCAGTACTTC. Protein product: CASRESESYEQYF. The rearrangement uses TRBV5-1 and TRBJ2-7; D unresolved. This CDR3 region has 13 residues. In germline, CDR1 is SGHRS, CDR2 YFSETQ. Trimming shortened V by 5 bases and J by 1 base, and 10 bases separated the two germline ends.

This chain uses TRBV5-8 with TRBJ1-2, with 7 bases that match TRBD1. The CDR3 is 13 amino acids. Germline V gene lookup returns CDR1 SGHTS and CDR2 YDEGEE. The CDR3 sequence is CAAGQGQPYGYTF. The CDR3 coding sequence is TGTGCAGCGGGGCAGGGACAGCCCTATGGCTACACCTTC. Using reference TRBV5-8 and TRBJ1-2 for the parts outside the CDR3, the full variable domain is EAGVTQSPTHLIKTRGQQATLRCSPISGHTSVYWYQQALGLGLQFLLWYDEGEERNRGNFPPRFSGRQFPNYSSELNVNALELEDSALYLCAAGQGQPYGYTFGSGTRLTVV.